The next 31 T cell receptor beta chains were all read from a single sample in a study of cytomegalovirus exposure and HLA in healthy donors. The PCR employed 60 Vbeta primers together with 13 Jbeta primers. Clones were sequenced by immunoSEQ multiplex PCR, and TCRdb holds only the in-frame ones, with some missing. The sample shows over 200,000 clones, 78% of them seen only once. Sequencing was performed on PBMCs. Receptors originate from a male donor in good health and CMV-seronegative.

The chain recombines TRBV27 with TRBJ2-1; TRBD2 aligns across 8 bases. The CDR3 totals 15 residues. The V gene's germline CDR1 is MNHEY and CDR2 SMNVEV (reference sequence). The V and J ends lost 6 bases and 6 bases, in that order; junction bases with no gene match: 10. The CDR3 spells CASSPNPGGSNEQFF. The CDR3 DNA follows: TGTGCCAGCAGCCCTAATCCGGGGGGGAGCAATGAGCAGTTCTTC.

The V call is TRBV5-5, the J call TRBJ2-5; D is possibly TRBD2 (5 bases). The V gene lost 1 base and the J gene lost 1 base, with 11 bases spanning the gap. Germline V lookup: CDR1 SGHKS, CDR2 YYEKEE (reference sequence). This CDR3 region has 15 residues. For the CDR3, the DNA is TGTGCCAGCAGCTTGCCCCCGGCGGGCCAAGAGACCCAGTACTTC. Translating it yields CASSLPPAGQETQYF.

This clone has more than one count but fewer than ten. J is TRBJ2-7 and V is TRBV5-1; 7 bases map to TRBD1. Per the germline V gene, CDR1 is SGHRS and CDR2 is YFSETQ. V gave up 6 bases and J gave up 1 base; unmatched junction bases: 4. The CDR3 consists of 13 residues. This chain's CDR3 is CASTPGGSYEQYF. The CDR3 nucleotides read TGCGCCAGCACGCCAGGGGGTTCCTACGAGCAGTACTTC.

The gene calls are TRBV10-3 and TRBJ2-4; 8 nucleotides align to TRBD1. This CDR3 comprises 15 residues. Losses at the gene ends were 6 bases for V and 3 bases for J; bases not matched to a gene: 7. Germline CDR1 reads ENHRY; CDR2 reads SYGVKD. CDR3 coding DNA: TGTGCCATCAGCCCGACAGGGGAAGGCAAAAACATTCAGTACTTC. This translates into CAISPTGEGKNIQYF.

This clone was counted between two and nine times. V is TRBV28 and J is TRBJ1-3; D gene uncertain. V lost 9 bases and J 6 bases, leaving 15 bases between the germline ends. This CDR3 has 13 amino acids. Germline CDR1 reads MDHEN; CDR2 reads SYDVKM. Written as DNA, the CDR3 is TGTGCCAGTTTCAGGCCAAATGAAAACACCATATATTTT. Translating gives CASFRPNENTIYF.

This chain joins TRBV2 and TRBJ1-2; a possible D gene is TRBD1 (5 bases). This CDR3 comprises 14 residues. CDR1 is SNHLY, CDR2 FYNNEI, per germline. V lost 6 bases to trimming and J lost 4 bases, with 15 bases between them. CDR3: CASRDNRQIYGYTF. The CDR3, as DNA: TGTGCCAGCAGGGATAACAGACAGATCTATGGCTACACCTTC.

The chain links TRBV29-1 to TRBJ2-6; 7 bases match TRBD1. The germline V gene has CDR1 SQVTM and CDR2 ANQGSEA. The V and J ends lost 4 bases and 1 base, in that order; junction bases with no gene match: 16. This CDR3 has 19 amino acids. The CDR3 DNA is TGCAGCGTTGTCGCGGGCCCAGGGGGTAGGAGTTCTGGGGCCAACGTCCTGACTTTC. Translating gives CSVVAGPGGRSSGANVLTF.

V and J are TRBV18 and TRBJ2-5, with D maybe TRBD2 (5 bases). CDR3 length equals 14 residues. Germline V gene lookup returns CDR1 KGHSH and CDR2 LQKENI. Trimming cost V 4 bases and J 2 bases, with 11 bases left between them. The CDR3 region is CASSRLTGQETQYF. In DNA, the CDR3 is TGTGCCAGCTCACGTTTGACGGGACAAGAGACCCAGTACTTC.

This rearrangement joins TRBV14 to TRBJ1-1; D is uncertain. This CDR3 contains 13 residues. V gave up 5 bases and J gave up 6 bases, with 13 bases separating them. Germline loops: CDR1 SGHDN, CDR2 FVKESK. CDR3 loop: CASSIGGMAEAFF. DNA for the CDR3: TGTGCCAGCAGCATCGGAGGGATGGCTGAAGCTTTCTTT.

The chain employs TRBV7-3 and TRBJ2-3; D remains unclear. Germline loops: CDR1 SGHTA, CDR2 FQGTGA. V dropped 5 bases and J dropped 0 bases, with 9 bases sitting between them. This CDR3 has 14 amino acids. The CDR3 nucleotides read TGTGCCAGCAGCGTAGCTTCTAGCACAGATACGCAGTATTTT. Translated: CASSVASSTDTQYF.

This rearrangement joins TRBV5-6 to TRBJ2-2; D is unresolved. Germline CDR1 and CDR2: SGHDT and YYEEEE. This CDR3 region has 14 residues. Trimming pared 4 bases from V and 5 bases from J, leaving 12 bases between. CDR3 nucleotides: TGTGCCAGCAGCCTACCCACCGAAACCGGGGAGCTGTTTTTT. It is translated as CASSLPTETGELFF.

As concerns this clone: At one end the junction does not follow the germline gene, possibly because of a read error. V is TRBV9 and J is TRBJ2-3; TRBD2 matches at 11 bases. The CDR3 is 15 residues long. Germline values: CDR1 SGDLS, CDR2 YYNGEE. The DNA of the CDR3 is TGTGCCGGCAGCGTACTAGCGGGGGGCACAGATACGCAGTATTTT. Protein product: CAGSVLAGGTDTQYF.

The CDR3 sequence: CASSRGNSGNTIYF. The CDR3 DNA is TGTGCCAGCAGCCGGGGGAACTCTGGAAACACCATATATTTT. J is TRBJ1-3 and V is TRBV7-9; tentatively, D is TRBD1 (5 bases). Germline V gene sequence: CDR1 SEHNR, CDR2 FQNEAQ (reference sequence). There are 14 residues in the CDR3. Trimming pared 5 bases from V and 0 bases from J, leaving 8 bases between.

The chain couples TRBV27 to TRBJ2-1; 9 bases line up with TRBD2. This CDR3 is built from 16 residues. From germline, CDR1 is MNHEY and CDR2 SMNVEV (reference sequence). With V trimmed by 5 bases and J by 0 bases, 5 bases remained unmatched. The CDR3 sequence: CASSPLAGSSYNEQFF. DNA for the CDR3: TGTGCCAGCAGTCCCCTAGCGGGGAGCTCCTACAATGAGCAGTTCTTC.

The rearrangement uses TRBV5-6 and TRBJ2-3; TRBD2 matches at 11 bases. Germline lookup yields CDR1 SGHDT and CDR2 YYEEEE. The CDR3 loop spans 16 amino acids. Germline trimming cut 0 bases from V and 3 bases from J; bases unmatched to any gene: 3. CDR3 sequence (DNA): TGTGCCAGCAGCTTGGTTCTAGCGGGAGGAACAGATACGCAGTATTTT. As protein: CASSLVLAGGTDTQYF.

This clone occurred a few times. The chain recombines TRBV29-1 with TRBJ1-2; D is unresolved. The CDR3 is made up of 13 amino acids. Trimming cost V 8 bases and J 1 base, with 14 bases left between them. In germline, CDR1 is SQVTM, CDR2 ANQGSEA. The CDR3: CSFLKPNNYGYTF. DNA of the CDR3: TGCAGCTTCCTCAAGCCAAATAACTATGGCTACACCTTC.

V and J are TRBV5-1 and TRBJ2-2; the D gene is possibly TRBD2 (6 bases). The CDR3 is 15 residues long. V was clipped by 4 bases and J by 3 bases, with 13 bases between them. Germline V gene lookup returns CDR1 SGHRS and CDR2 YFSETQ. CDR3 region: CASSRERADTGELFF. The CDR3 coding sequence is TGCGCCAGCAGCCGGGAGCGGGCGGACACCGGGGAGCTGTTTTTT.

The sample holds a few counts of this clone. The genes are TRBV10-2 and TRBJ2-3, with a possible D match to TRBD1 (5 bases). V gave up 1 base and J gave up 0 bases, with 11 bases separating them. CDR1 and CDR2 from the germline V gene are WSHSY and SAAADI. The CDR3 runs to 16 residues. The CDR3 loop is CASSEWTPSSTDTQYF. In DNA, the CDR3 is TGCGCCAGCAGTGAGTGGACACCATCTAGCACAGATACGCAGTATTTT.

This rearrangement joins TRBV9 to TRBJ2-4, with TRBD1 matching over 11 bases. The CDR3 length is 15 residues. V lost 2 bases to trimming and J lost 5 bases; unmatched junction nucleotides: 3. Germline V gene sequence: CDR1 SGDLS, CDR2 YYNGEE. This CDR3 reads CASSVRDRGENIQYF. The CDR3 DNA is TGTGCCAGCAGCGTCCGGGACAGGGGGGAAAACATTCAGTACTTC.

The chain combines TRBV27 with TRBJ1-6; D uncertain. Germline V gene data show CDR1 as MNHEY and CDR2 as SMNVEV (reference sequence). The CDR3 is 16 residues long. Trimming shortened V by 3 bases and J by 0 bases, and 9 bases separated the two germline ends. The CDR3, as DNA: TGTGCCAGCAGTTTGGTGGCCCACTCCTATAATTCACCCCTCCACTTT. It yields the protein CASSLVAHSYNSPLHF.

The V and J genes are TRBV6-5 and TRBJ1-6; D unclear. Germline assignment: CDR1 MNHEY and CDR2 SVGAGI. CDR3 length: 14 amino acids. Between the trimmed V and J ends, which lost 2 bases and 14 bases, there was a span of 16 bases. The CDR3 DNA reads as TGTGCCAGCAGTTACAGCTTCGGGGTCCCCACCCTCCACTTT. It translates to CASSYSFGVPTLHF.

The V gene is TRBV5-1, the J gene TRBJ2-7; 11 nucleotides align to TRBD2. The germline V gene has CDR1 SGHRS and CDR2 YFSETQ. CDR3 length equals 14 residues. Germline trimming cut 6 bases from V and 3 bases from J; bases unmatched to any gene: 5. CDR3 nucleotide sequence: TGCGCCAGCACCCGACTAGCGGGAAACTACGAGCAGTACTTC. This translates into CASTRLAGNYEQYF. The entire variable domain, with the rest obtained from reference TRBV5-1 and TRBJ2-7, is as follows: KAGVTQTPRYLIKTRGQQVTLSCSPISGHRSVSWYQQTPGQGLQFLFEYFSETQRNKGNFPGRFSGRQFSNSRSEMNVSTLELGDSALYLCASTRLAGNYEQYFGPGTRLTVT.

This clone has more than one count but fewer than ten. The genes are TRBV29-1 and TRBJ2-5; TRBD1 matches at 8 bases. The CDR3 covers 12 residues. Per the germline V gene, CDR1 is SQVTM and CDR2 is ANQGSEA. V lost 7 bases to trimming and J lost 5 bases; unmatched junction nucleotides: 6. Here the CDR3 DNA reads TGCAGCGCTCGGACAGGGAGCGAGACCCAGTACTTC. Amino acid sequence: CSARTGSETQYF.

The chain joins TRBV25-1 to TRBJ2-2, with TRBD2 matching 10 bases. The trim removed 6 bases at V and 4 bases at J, leaving 2 bases unmatched. CDR3 length: 14 residues. Germline CDR1 and CDR2: MGHDK and SYGVNS. The CDR3 protein is CASRLAGLTGELFF. The DNA of the CDR3 is TGTGCCAGCAGACTAGCGGGGCTCACCGGGGAGCTGTTTTTT.

The CDR3 nucleotides are TGTGCCACCAGCGGGAGAAGAACTGCAACTAATGAAAAACTGTTTTTT. This gives the protein CATSGRRTATNEKLFF. The chain joins TRBV15 to TRBJ1-4; no definite D call. Trimming left V 5 bases short and J 0 bases short, with 13 bases between. The germline CDR1 and CDR2 sequences are LNHNV and YYDKDF (reference sequence). This CDR3 has 16 amino acids. Full variable domain (remainder filled in from reference TRBV15 and TRBJ1-4): DAMVIQNPRYQVTQFGKPVTLSCSQTLNHNVMYWYQQKSSQAPKLLFHYYDKDFNNEADTPDNFQSRRPNTSFCFLDIRSPGLGDTAMYLCATSGRRTATNEKLFFGSGTQLSVL.

This rearrangement joins TRBV6-1 to TRBJ1-1; TRBD1 agrees at 10 bases. The CDR3 sequence is 15 residues long. Germline CDR1 is MNHNS and CDR2 is SASEGT. Losses at the gene ends were 6 bases for V and 7 bases for J; bases not matched to a gene: 11. The chain's CDR3 is CASSRDRGRYGEAFF. The DNA of the CDR3 is TGTGCCAGCAGCCGGGACAGGGGCCGCTATGGTGAAGCTTTCTTT.

The chain employs TRBV9 and TRBJ2-5; D may be TRBD2 (6 bases). Germline V gene data show CDR1 as SGDLS and CDR2 as YYNGEE. There are 14 residues in the CDR3. Trimming pared 6 bases from V and 1 base from J, leaving 13 bases between. In DNA, the CDR3 is TGTGCCAGCAACCGGGAGCACATCCAAGAGACCCAGTACTTC. Translating gives CASNREHIQETQYF.

The J gene is TRBJ2-7, the V gene TRBV18; D not resolved. Trimming pared 4 bases from V and 5 bases from J, leaving 9 bases between. Germline CDR1 reads KGHSH; CDR2 reads LQKENI. This CDR3 contains 12 residues. CDR3 coding DNA: TGTGCCAGCTCACGGCAAACAGACGAGCAGTACTTC. The encoded protein is CASSRQTDEQYF. Full variable domain (remainder filled in from reference TRBV18 and TRBJ2-7): NAGVMQNPRHLVRRRGQEARLRCSPMKGHSHVYWYRQLPEEGLKFMVYLQKENIIDESGMPKERFSAEFPKEGPSILRIQQVVRGDSAAYFCASSRQTDEQYFGPGTRLTVT.

CDR3 sequence reads: CASSFGLAYEQYF. CDR3 DNA sequence: TGTGCCAGCAGCTTTGGACTAGCTTACGAGCAGTACTTC. This chain joins TRBV7-2 and TRBJ2-7; the match to TRBD2 covers 8 bases. V lost 3 bases and J lost 4; bases outside the gene matches: 2. Germline-derived CDR1 and CDR2 are SGHTA and FQGNSA. The CDR3 is 13 amino acids.

The chain employs TRBV5-6 and TRBJ2-7; 8 bases match TRBD2. This CDR3 contains 16 residues. Per the germline V gene, CDR1 is SGHDT and CDR2 is YYEEEE. The trim removed 4 bases at V and 5 bases at J, leaving 14 bases unmatched. CDR3 DNA: TGTGCCAGCAGCCGCCGTTTAGCGGGAAGTGGTCACGAGCAGTACTTC. This codes for CASSRRLAGSGHEQYF.

This clone was detected only once. This chain links TRBV19 with TRBJ2-3; 9 bases are shared with TRBD2. After removal of 8 bases from V and 1 base from J, the junction contained 7 bases not matched to a gene. CDR3 length equals 15 residues. The germline gives CDR1 LNHDA, CDR2 SQIVND (reference sequence). The DNA for the CDR3 is TGTGCCAGTGGGTGGCGGGAGGGGGGCACAGATACGCAGTATTTT. Translation: CASGWREGGTDTQYF.